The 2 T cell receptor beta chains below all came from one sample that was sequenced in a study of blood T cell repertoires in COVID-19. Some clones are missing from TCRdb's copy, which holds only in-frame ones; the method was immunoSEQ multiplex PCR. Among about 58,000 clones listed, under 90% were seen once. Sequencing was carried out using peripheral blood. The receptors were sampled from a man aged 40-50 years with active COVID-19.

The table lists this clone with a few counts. CDR3 loop: CASSLDPGGSSYEQYF. The CDR3 DNA reads TGCGCCAGCAGCTTGGATCCAGGGGGCAGCTCCTACGAGCAGTACTTC. The chain has TRBV5-1 and TRBJ2-7; 8 bases fit TRBD1. CDR1 SGHRS and CDR2 YFSETQ come from the germline V gene. The CDR3 is made up of 16 amino acids. V was clipped by 0 bases and J by 0 bases; unmatched bases: 5.

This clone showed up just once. In DNA, the CDR3 is TGTGCCAGCAGTTTCGAGGGGGTAGGAGAGACCCAGTACTTC. Its translation is CASSFEGVGETQYF. The chain joins TRBV27 to TRBJ2-5; D is perhaps TRBD1 (6 bases). CDR1 is MNHEY, CDR2 SMNVEV, per germline (reference sequence). Deletions cut 3 bases from V and 4 bases from J, with 12 bases between. This CDR3 has 14 residues.